This TCR beta chain came from a study of molecular identifiers for immune sequencing clone quantification listed by TCRdb under 2018. General notes on the study: For a replicate experiment, the RNA from either approximately 20,000 or 98,000 naive CD8 T cells was divided into five aliquots, and four of those aliquots went on to sequencing. CD8 T cells were used in a methods study to benchmark molecular-identifier clustering-based TCR repertoire sequencing (MIDCIRS) and TCR RNA copy counting.

The library was produced with PCR. The sequencer listed for this sample is NextSeq 500. Bulk TCR libraries were generated as previously described, with the TCR primers listed in Table S5 used. The Qiagen AllPrep DNA/RNA kit was used to purify total RNA. Before analysis, reads from multiple sequencing runs of the same library were pooled. The paper's processing steps were these. Reads were retained only if the reads had an exact TCR constant sequence, and the retained reads were trimmed to 150 nt and grouped according to their 12-nt molecular barcodes. Reads in each barcode group were sub-clustered using a 15% Levenshtein threshold, and a quality-weighted consensus sequence was built for each RNA molecule. Non-functional sequences were discarded, and so were lower-count sequences lying one edit away from another sequence. Based on a fit of two negative binomial distributions, barcode sub-clusters having less than 20% of the maximum read count were discarded. TCRdb itself trimmed the public reads at Q25 with fastp, ran MiXCR and retained productive beta chains. Rows are unified per CDR3 protein, each entry keeping the most common DNA and genes. TCRdb, rather than the study authors, made the V and J calls. In all, the sample holds some 680,000 distinct CDR3 sequences, and 25% of those were seen once. Of the sample, about 0.8% falls within the top ten clones.

Naive CD8 T cell libraries were made from approximately 20,000 to 1,000,000 sorted cells using 10%, 30% or 50% of purified RNA. Naive CD8 T cells were FACS-sorted as CD8+CD4-CCR7+CD45RA+ on a BD FACSAria II into RLT Plus buffer. To test detection sensitivity, Jurkat RNA equal to ten TCR copies was added to samples of about 20,000-1,000,000 naive CD8 T cells. Enrichment of CD8 T cells was performed with RosetteSep CD8+ T Cell Enrichment Cocktail and Ficoll-Paque, after which ACK red cell lysis was carried out. This clonotype occurred many times. The antigen this receptor binds is unknown. Per-base qualities were not stored, and no clone one base away is much larger. The CDR3 spans 15 residues, from the cysteine through the phenylalanine. Only the CDR3 DNA is retained, 45 bases long and in frame from the first base. Trimming removed 1 base from V and 4 bases from J, leaving 12 bases between the germline ends. The germline V gene specifies SNHLY as CDR1 and FYNNEI as CDR2.

Study-wide findings and limitations: Modeling gave around 3 recovered TCR RNA copies per cell versus roughly 10 by digital PCR, implying around 33% capture efficiency. Clones above 20 RNA copies held over 99% of molecules in CMV-specific effector cells but under 1% in naive cells. Highly expanded clone sizes could be underestimated because identical TCR molecules may share a barcode. Spiked-in Jurkat TCR RNA equivalent to a single cell was reported to be detectable even among 750,000 to 1,000,000 naive CD8 T cells. When barcode sub-clustering was left out, chimeric consensus sequences inflated TCR diversity, with chimeras reaching as high as 47%. Naive libraries contained spiked-in Jurkat TCR RNA (around eleven copies' worth), which is not part of the donor repertoire.

Here the chain combines TRBV2 and TRBJ2-3, with a weak D call of TRBD2 (5 bases match). Sequencing used naive CD8+ T cells from blood, with Jurkat cell RNA spiked in. The meaning of the sample's cell subset or site label: FACS-sorted CD8+CD4-CCR7+CD45RA+ naive T cells. This TCR came from a human donor in good health. Some libraries in this study had Jurkat cell RNA spiked in. Read as DNA, the sequence is TGTGCCAGCAGTGAAGTGGGGATCGGGGCAGATACGCAGTATTTT. This gives the protein CASSEVGIGADTQYF.